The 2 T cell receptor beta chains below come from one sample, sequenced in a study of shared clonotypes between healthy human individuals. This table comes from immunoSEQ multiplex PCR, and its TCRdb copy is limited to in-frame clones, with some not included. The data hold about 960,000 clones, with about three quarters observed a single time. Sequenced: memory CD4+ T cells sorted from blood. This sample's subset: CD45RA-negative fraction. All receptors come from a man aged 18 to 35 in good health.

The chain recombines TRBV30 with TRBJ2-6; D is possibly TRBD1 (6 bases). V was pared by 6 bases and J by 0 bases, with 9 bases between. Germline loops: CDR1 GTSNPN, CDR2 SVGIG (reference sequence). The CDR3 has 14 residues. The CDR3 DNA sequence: TGTGCCTGCACAGGGAGCTCTGGGGCCAACGTCCTGACTTTC. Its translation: CACTGSSGANVLTF. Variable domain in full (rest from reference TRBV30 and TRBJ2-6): SQTIHQWPATLVQPVGSPLSLECTVEGTSNPNLYWYRQAAGRGLQLLFYSVGIGQISSEVPQNLSASRPQDRQFILSSKKLLLSDSGFYLCACTGSSGANVLTFGAGSRLTVL.

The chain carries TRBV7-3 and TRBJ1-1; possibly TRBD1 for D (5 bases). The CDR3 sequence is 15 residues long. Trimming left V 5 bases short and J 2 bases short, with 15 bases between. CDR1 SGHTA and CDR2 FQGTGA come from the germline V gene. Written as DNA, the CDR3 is TGTGCCAGCAGCCCCAGTGGGACGGACAACACTGAAGCTTTCTTT. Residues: CASSPSGTDNTEAFF.